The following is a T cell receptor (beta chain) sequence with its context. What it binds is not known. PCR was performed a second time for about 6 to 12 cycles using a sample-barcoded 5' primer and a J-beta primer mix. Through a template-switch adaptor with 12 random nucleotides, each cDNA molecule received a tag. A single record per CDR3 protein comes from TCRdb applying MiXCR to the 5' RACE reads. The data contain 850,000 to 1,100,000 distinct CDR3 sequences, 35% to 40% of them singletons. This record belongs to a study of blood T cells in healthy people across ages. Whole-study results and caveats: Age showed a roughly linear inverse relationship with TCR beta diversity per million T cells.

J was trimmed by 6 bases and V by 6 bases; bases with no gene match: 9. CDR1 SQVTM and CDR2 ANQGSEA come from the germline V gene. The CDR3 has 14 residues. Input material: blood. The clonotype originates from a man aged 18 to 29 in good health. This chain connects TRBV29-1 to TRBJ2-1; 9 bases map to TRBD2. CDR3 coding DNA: TGCAGCGTGGGAGCGGGGGGCCCGCCCAATGAGCAGTTCTTC. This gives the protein CSVGAGGPPNEQFF.